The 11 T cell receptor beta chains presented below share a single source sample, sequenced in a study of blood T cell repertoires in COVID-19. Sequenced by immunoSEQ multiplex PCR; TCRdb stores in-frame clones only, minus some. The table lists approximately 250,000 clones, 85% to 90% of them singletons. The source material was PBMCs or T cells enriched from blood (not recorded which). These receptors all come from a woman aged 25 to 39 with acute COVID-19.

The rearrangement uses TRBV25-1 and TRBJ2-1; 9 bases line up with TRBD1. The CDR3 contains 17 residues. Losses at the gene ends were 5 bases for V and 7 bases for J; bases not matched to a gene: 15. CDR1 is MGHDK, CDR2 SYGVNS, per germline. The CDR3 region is CASSSTGNRTGDNEQFF. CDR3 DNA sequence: TGTGCCAGCAGTTCAACGGGCAACCGGACAGGGGATAATGAGCAGTTCTTC. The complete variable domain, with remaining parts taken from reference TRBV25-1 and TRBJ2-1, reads EADIYQTPRYLVIGTGKKITLECSQTMGHDKMYWYQQDPGMELHLIHYSYGVNSTEKGDLSSESTVSRIRTEHFPLTLESARPSHTSQYLCASSSTGNRTGDNEQFFGPGTRLTVL.

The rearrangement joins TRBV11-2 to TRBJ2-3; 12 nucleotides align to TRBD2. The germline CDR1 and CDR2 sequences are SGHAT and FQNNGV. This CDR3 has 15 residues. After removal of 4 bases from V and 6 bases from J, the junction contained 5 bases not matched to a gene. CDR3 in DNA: TGTGCCAGCAGCTCGGGACTAGCGGGCTTTGATACGCAGTATTTT. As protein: CASSSGLAGFDTQYF.

CDR3 sequence: CASSLGTAEAFF. CDR3 nucleotides: TGTGCCAGCAGCCTAGGGACAGCTGAAGCTTTCTTT. J is TRBJ1-1 and V is TRBV7-9; the match to TRBD1 covers 7 bases. CDR1 is SEHNR and CDR2 is FQNEAQ in the germline V gene (reference sequence). Trimming removed 5 bases from V and 6 bases from J; junction bases left unmatched: 3. The CDR3 has 12 residues. Full variable domain (missing parts from reference TRBV7-9 and TRBJ1-1): DTGVSQNPRHKITKRGQNVTFRCDPISEHNRLYWYRQTLGQGPEFLTYFQNEAQLEKSRLLSDRFSAERPKGSFSTLEIQRTEQGDSAMYLCASSLGTAEAFFGQGTRLTVV.

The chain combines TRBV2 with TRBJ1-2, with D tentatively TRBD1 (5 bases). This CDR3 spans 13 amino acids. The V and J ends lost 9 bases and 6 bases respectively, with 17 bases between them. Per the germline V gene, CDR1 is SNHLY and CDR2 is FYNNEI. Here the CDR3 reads CASQGQPGDGYTF. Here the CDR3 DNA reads TGTGCCAGTCAGGGTCAACCAGGAGATGGCTACACCTTC.

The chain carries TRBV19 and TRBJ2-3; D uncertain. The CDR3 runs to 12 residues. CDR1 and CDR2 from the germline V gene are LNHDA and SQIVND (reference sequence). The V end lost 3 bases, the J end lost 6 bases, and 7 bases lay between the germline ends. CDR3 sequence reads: CASSIEVDTQYF. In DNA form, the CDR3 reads TGTGCCAGTAGTATCGAGGTGGATACGCAGTATTTT.

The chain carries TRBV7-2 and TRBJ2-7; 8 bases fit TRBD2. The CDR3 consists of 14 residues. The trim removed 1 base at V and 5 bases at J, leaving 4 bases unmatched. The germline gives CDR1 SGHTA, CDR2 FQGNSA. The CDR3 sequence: CASSLEVSGNEQYF. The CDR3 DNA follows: TGTGCCAGCAGCTTAGAGGTTAGCGGGAACGAGCAGTACTTC.

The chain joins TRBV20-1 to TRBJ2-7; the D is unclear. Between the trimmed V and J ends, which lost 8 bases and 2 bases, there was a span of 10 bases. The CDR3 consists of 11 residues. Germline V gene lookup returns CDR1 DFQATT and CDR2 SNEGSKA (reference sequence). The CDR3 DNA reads TGCAGTATGAACGGAGCCTACGAGCAGTACTTC. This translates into CSMNGAYEQYF.

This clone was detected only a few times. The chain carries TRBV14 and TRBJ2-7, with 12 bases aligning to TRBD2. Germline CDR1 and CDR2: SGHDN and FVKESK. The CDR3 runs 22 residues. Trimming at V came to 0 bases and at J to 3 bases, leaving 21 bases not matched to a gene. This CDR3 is CASSQDLPSGRAYNHLRYEQYF. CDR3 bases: TGTGCCAGCAGCCAAGATCTGCCTAGCGGGAGGGCCTATAACCACCTACGCTACGAGCAGTACTTC.

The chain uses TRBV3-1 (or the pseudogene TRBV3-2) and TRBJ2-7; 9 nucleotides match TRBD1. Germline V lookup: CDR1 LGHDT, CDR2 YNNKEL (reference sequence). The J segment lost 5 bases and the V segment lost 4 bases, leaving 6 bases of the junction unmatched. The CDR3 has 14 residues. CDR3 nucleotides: TGTGCCAGCAGCCGGGACAGGGTGATCCACGAGCAGTACTTC. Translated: CASSRDRVIHEQYF.

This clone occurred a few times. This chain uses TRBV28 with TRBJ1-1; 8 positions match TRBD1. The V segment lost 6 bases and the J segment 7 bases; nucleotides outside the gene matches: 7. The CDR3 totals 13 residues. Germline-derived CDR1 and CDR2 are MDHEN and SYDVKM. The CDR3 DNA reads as TGTGCCAGCAGACTCACAGGGGGTAATGAAGCTTTCTTT. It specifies CASRLTGGNEAFF.

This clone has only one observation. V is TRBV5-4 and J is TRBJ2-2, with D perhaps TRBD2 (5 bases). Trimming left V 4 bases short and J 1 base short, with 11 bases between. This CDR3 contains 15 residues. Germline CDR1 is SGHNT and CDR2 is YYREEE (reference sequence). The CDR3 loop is CASSDIRENTGELFF. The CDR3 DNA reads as TGTGCCAGCAGCGATATCCGGGAGAACACCGGGGAGCTGTTTTTT.